The TCR beta chain described here comes from a study of CD8 T cells in ankylosing spondylitis listed by TCRdb under 2017. Background for the entire study: To find TCR variants linked to disease, the study profiled T cell receptor beta repertoires in ankylosing spondylitis patients and healthy donors. The full study cohort was made up of about 24 ankylosing spondylitis patients and 108 healthy donors. Peripheral blood was sampled, and synovial fluid was additionally collected from ankylosing spondylitis patients.

The CDR3 goes from the cysteine to the phenylalanine over 16 residues. Left in the record is the CDR3 DNA by itself, 48 bases read in frame from the first base. Germline trimming: 0 bases from V, 2 bases from J; junction bases outside gene matches: 5. CDR1 and CDR2, per the germline V gene (reference sequence), are DFQATT and SNEGSKA. Broader findings and caveats from the paper: Some TCR beta motif variants had previously been reported in synovial fluid and blood of reactive arthritis patients, which suggested common disease-initiation mechanisms. A CD8+ phenotype was shown by the disease-linked clones, which were found at relatively low frequencies in peripheral blood. A TCR beta motif made up of fewer than 10 highly homologous amino acid variants appeared to be characteristic of blood from ankylosing spondylitis patients. The disease-linked clones were reported as significantly enriched in matched synovial fluid samples from ankylosing spondylitis patients.

Sequenced using an Illumina HiSeq 2500. Quantitative 5'-RACE with molecular barcodes was the method used to prepare the TCR beta libraries. The authors' analysis ran thus. To identify disease-linked TCR variants, a new computational method was used, one built on a probabilistic model of VDJ rearrangement. The public reads were run again by TCRdb, first through fastp at Q25 and then through MiXCR, and only productive beta chains were kept. Each CDR3 protein appears once, grouped with its most common genes and DNA. These V and J calls derive from TCRdb rather than the authors' analysis. The sample table lists about 130,000 distinct CDR3 sequences, more than 5.5% of them with a count of one. The top ten clonotypes cover over 10% of the sample. This clonotype has at least ten counts. Its antigen is still unknown. Base qualities are missing; no much larger clone stands one base away.

The sequenced material came from blood, either unsorted or a sorted T cell fraction (not recorded which). The TCR originated in a female donor with ankylosing spondylitis or in good health (not recorded which). The sequence joins TRBV20-1 to TRBJ1-4, and 8 junction bases match TRBD1. The CDR3 has the sequence CSARDSRGRTNEKLFF. In nucleotide form, the sequence is TGCAGTGCTAGAGACTCCAGGGGGCGGACTAATGAAAAACTGTTTTTT.